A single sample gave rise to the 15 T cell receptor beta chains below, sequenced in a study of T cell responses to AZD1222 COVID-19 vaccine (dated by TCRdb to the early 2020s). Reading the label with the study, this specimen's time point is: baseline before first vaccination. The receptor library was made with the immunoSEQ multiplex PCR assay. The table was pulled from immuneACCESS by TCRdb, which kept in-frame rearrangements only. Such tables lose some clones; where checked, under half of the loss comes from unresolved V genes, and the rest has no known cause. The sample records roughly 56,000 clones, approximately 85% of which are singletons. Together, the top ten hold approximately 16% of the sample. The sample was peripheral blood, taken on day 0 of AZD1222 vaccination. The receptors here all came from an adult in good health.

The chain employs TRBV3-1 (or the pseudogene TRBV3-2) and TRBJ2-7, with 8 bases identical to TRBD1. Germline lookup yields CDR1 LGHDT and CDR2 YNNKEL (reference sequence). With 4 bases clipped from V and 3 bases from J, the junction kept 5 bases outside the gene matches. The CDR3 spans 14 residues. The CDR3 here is CASSPGTGHYEQYF. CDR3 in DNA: TGTGCCAGCAGCCCCGGGACAGGACACTACGAGCAGTACTTC.

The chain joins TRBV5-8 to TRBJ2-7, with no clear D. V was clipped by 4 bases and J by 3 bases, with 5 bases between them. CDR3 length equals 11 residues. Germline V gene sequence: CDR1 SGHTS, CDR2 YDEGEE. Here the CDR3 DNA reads TGTGCCAGCAGCAAATTCTACGAGCAGTACTTC. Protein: CASSKFYEQYF.

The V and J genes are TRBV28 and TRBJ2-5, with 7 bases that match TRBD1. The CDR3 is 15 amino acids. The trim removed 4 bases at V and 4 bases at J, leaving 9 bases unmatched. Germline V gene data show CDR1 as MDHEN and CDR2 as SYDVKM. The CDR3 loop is CASSWATGAGETQYF. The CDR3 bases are TGTGCCAGCAGTTGGGCAACAGGGGCAGGAGAGACCCAGTACTTC.

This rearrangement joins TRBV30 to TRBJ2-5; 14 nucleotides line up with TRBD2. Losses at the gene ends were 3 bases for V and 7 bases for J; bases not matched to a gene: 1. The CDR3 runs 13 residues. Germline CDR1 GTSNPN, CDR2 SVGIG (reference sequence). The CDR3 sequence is CAWRGTSGGTQYF. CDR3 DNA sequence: TGTGCCTGGAGGGGGACTAGCGGGGGGACCCAGTACTTC.

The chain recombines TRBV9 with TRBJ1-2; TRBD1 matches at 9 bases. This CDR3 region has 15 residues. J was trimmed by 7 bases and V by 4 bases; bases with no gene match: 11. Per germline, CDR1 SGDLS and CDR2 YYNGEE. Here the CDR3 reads CASSPGTGHGTGYTF. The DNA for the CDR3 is TGTGCCAGCAGCCCTGGGACAGGGCACGGTACTGGCTACACCTTC.

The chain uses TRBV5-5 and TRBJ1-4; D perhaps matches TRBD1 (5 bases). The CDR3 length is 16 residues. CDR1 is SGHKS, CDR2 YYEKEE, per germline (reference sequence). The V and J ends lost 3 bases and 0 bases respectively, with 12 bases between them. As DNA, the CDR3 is TGTGCCAGCAGCTCCGGGGGGTTTGCAACTAATGAAAAACTGTTTTTT. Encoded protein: CASSSGGFATNEKLFF.

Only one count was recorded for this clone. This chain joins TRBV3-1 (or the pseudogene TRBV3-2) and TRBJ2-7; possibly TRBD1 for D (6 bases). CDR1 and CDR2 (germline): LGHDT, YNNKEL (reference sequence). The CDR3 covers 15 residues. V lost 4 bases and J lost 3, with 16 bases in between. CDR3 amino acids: CASSPSVQGYYEQYF. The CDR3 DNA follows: TGTGCCAGCAGCCCCTCAGTACAGGGCTACTACGAGCAGTACTTC.

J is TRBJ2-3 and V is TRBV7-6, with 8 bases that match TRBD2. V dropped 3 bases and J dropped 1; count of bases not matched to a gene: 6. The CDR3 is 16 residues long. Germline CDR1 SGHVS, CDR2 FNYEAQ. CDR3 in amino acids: CASSFHSGDRTDTQYF. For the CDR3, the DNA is TGTGCCAGCAGCTTCCATAGCGGGGACCGCACAGATACGCAGTATTTT.

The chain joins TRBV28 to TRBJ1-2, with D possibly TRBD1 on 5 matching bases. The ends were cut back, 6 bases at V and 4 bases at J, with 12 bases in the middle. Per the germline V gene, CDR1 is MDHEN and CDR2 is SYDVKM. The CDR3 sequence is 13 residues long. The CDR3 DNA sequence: TGTGCCAGCAGCTTGACAGTTCCCTATGGCTACACCTTC. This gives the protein CASSLTVPYGYTF.

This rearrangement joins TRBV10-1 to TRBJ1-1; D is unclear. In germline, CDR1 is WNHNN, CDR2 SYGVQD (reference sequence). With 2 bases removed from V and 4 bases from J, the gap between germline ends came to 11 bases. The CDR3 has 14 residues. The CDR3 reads CASSEKGPGTEAFF. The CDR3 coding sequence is TGCGCCAGCAGTGAGAAGGGTCCTGGCACTGAAGCTTTCTTT.

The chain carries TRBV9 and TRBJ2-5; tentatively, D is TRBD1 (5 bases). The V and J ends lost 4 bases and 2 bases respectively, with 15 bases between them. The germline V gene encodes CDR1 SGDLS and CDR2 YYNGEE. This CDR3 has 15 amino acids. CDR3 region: CASSTGQGAQETQYF. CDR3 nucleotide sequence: TGTGCCAGCAGCACCGGGCAGGGCGCGCAAGAGACCCAGTACTTC.

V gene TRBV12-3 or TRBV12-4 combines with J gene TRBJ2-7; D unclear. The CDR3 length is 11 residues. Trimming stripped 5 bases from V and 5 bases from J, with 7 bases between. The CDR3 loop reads CASSSLDEQYF. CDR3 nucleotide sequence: TGTGCCAGCAGTAGCCTGGACGAGCAGTACTTC.

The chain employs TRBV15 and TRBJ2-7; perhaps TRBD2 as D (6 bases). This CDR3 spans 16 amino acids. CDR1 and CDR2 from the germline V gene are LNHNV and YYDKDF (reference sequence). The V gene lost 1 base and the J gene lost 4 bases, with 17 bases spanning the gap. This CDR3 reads CATSRAYGGSTYEQYF. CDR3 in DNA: TGTGCCACCAGCAGAGCCTACGGAGGGTCGACGTACGAGCAGTACTTC.

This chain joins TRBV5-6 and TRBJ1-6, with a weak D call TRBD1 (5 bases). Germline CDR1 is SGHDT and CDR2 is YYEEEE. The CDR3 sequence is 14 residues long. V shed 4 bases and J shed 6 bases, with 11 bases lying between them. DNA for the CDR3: TGTGCCAGCAGCATGGTGGGGACTAATTCACCCCTCCACTTT. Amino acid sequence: CASSMVGTNSPLHF.

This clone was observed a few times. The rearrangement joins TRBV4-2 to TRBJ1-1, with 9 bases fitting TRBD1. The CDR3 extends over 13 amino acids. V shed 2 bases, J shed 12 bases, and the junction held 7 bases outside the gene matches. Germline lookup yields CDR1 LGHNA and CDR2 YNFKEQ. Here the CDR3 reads CASSQNRQGVSFF. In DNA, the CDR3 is TGTGCCAGCAGCCAAAATAGACAGGGGGTTTCTTTCTTT.